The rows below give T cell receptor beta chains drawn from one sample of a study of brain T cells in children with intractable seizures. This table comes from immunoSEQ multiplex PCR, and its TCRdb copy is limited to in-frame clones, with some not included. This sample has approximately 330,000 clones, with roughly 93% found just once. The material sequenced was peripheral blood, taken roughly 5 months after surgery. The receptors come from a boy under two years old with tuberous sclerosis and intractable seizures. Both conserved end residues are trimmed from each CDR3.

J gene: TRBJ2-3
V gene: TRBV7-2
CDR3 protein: ASSLVVAGGADTQY

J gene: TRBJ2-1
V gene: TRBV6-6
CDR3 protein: ASKNSGGPYNEQF

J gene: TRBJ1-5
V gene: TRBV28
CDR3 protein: ASSFPGASNQPQH

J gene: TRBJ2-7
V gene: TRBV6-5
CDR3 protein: ASSIGTGGIYEQY

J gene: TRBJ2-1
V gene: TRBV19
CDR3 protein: ASSTGTLEQF

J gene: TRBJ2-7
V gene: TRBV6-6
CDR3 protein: ASSYREGPYEQY

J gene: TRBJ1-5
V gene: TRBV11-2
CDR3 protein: ASSTDSNQPQH

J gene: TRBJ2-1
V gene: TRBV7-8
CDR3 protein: ASSSTQGGSISSYNEQF

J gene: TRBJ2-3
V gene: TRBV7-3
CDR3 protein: ASSPRNKRDTQY

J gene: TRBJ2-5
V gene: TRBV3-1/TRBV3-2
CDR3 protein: ASSQDQIGLETQY

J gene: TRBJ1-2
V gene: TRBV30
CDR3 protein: AWSAGNGYT

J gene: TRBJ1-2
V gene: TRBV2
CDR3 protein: ASSGQPGGYGYT

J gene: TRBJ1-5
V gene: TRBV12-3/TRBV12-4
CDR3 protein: ASSSTSNQPQH

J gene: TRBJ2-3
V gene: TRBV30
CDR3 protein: AWSRQGDTQY

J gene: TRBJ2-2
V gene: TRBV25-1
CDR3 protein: ASSFSGGPNTGELF

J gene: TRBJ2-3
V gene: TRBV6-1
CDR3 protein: ASSEGTGGTDTQY

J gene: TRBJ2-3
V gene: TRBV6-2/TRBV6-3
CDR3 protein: ASSSLAGGPGGDTQY

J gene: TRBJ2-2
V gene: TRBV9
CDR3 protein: ASSDIETNTGELF

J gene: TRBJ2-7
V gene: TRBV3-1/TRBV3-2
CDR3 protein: ASSQDRDSRIGVSEQY

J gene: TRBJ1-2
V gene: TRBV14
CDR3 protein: ASSQVPAGANYGYT

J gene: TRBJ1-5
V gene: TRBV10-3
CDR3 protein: AISDREDQPQH

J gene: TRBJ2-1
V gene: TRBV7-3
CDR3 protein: ASSSTSGGAGEQF

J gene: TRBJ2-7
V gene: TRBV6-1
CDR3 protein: ASSEETGPYEQY

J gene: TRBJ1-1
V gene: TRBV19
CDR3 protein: ASSTTGDPRGTEAF

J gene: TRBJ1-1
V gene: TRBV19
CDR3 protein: ASSMGAVAF

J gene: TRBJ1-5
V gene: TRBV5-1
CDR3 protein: ASSFGQGSNQPQH

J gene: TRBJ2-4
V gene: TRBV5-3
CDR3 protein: ARSLETSLCKNIQY

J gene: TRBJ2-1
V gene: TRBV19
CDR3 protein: ASSIGGNRAWDEQF

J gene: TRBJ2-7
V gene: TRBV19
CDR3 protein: ASSTRDSLYEQY

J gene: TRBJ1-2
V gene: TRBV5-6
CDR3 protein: ASSSGHPNGYT

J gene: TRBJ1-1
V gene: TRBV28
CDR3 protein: ASRLLVRGEAF

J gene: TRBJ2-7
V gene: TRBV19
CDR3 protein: ASSIAGHPYEQY

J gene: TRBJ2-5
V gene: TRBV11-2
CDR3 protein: ASSLGPSETQY

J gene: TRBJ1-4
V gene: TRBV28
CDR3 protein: ASSPDDEKLF

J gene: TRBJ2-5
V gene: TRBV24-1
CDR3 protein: ATSDSGVGQETQY

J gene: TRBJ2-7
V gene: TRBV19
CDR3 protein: ASSIRGGLYEQY

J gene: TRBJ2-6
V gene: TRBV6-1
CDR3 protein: ASSDRDRGRYGANVLT